A single sample gave rise to the 13 T cell receptor beta chains below, sequenced in a study of metastatic and nonmetastatic thyroid tumors. TCRdb reassembled clones from the PCR reads with MiXCR. The repertoire holds around 65,000 clones, with 12% to 15% as singletons. Thyroid surgery took place with no prior treatment in any patient. The sequenced sample consisted of blood. Receptors were obtained from a male donor with papillary thyroid cancer or a benign thyroid nodule (not recorded which). Some clones in this sample may be carry-over from other donors' samples.

This clone was seen at least ten times. The V call is TRBV20-1, the J call TRBJ1-5; 7 bases are a match to TRBD1. This CDR3 is built from 14 residues. The V gene end was trimmed by 1 base and the J gene end by 4 bases; junction bases not matched to a gene: 4. CDR1 and CDR2 from the germline V gene are DFQATT and SNEGSKA (reference sequence). Written as DNA, the CDR3 is TGCAGTGCTAGAGTGGGGACAGAAAATCAGCCCCAGCATTTT. It specifies CSARVGTENQPQHF.

This clone was found many times. The chain links TRBV2 to TRBJ1-6; D not certain. From germline, CDR1 is SNHLY and CDR2 FYNNEI. This CDR3 is built from 14 residues. The V gene lost 2 bases and the J gene lost 10 bases, with 12 bases spanning the gap. The CDR3 loop is CASSEIGSGSPLHF. The CDR3 DNA follows: TGTGCCAGCAGTGAAATAGGGTCTGGGTCACCCCTCCACTTT.

As regards this clone: At one end the junction does not follow the germline gene, possibly because of a read error. This chain uses TRBV7-2 with TRBJ2-7; TRBD1 matches 7 bases. Germline values: CDR1 SGHTA, CDR2 FQGNSA. CDR3 length: 13 residues. The CDR3 coding sequence is TGTGCCATCAGCTTAGGCAGGGGGTACCAGCAGTACTTC. It yields the protein CAISLGRGYQQYF.

At least ten counts were recorded for this clone. The chain's CDR3 is CASSPVGLEGHEQFF. DNA of the CDR3: TGTGCCAGCAGCCCAGTCGGACTAGAGGGCCATGAGCAGTTCTTC. The rearrangement joins TRBV3-1 to TRBJ2-1; 7 bases fit TRBD2. There are 15 residues in the CDR3. The V segment lost 4 bases and the J segment 8 bases; nucleotides outside the gene matches: 11. The germline CDR1 and CDR2 sequences are LGHDT and YNNKEL (reference sequence).

This clone was recorded many times. As DNA, the CDR3 is TGTGCCAGCAGCTTAGAGCTAGCGGGAGGGGCAGAGACCCAGTACTTC. This codes for CASSLELAGGAETQYF. The chain carries TRBV7-2 and TRBJ2-5; 12 bases match TRBD2. The germline V gene encodes CDR1 SGHTA and CDR2 FQGNSA. The CDR3 has 16 residues. Trimming removed 1 base from V and 4 bases from J; junction bases left unmatched: 4.

This clone has ten or more counts. V usage is TRBV20-1 and J usage is TRBJ1-2; 11 positions match TRBD1. The CDR3 sequence is 13 residues long. The germline V gene encodes CDR1 DFQATT and CDR2 SNEGSKA (reference sequence). The ends lost 0 bases at V and 13 bases at J; junction bases unmatched: 7. The CDR3 region is CSAREGTGGSRTF. The DNA for the CDR3 is TGCAGTGCTAGAGAGGGGACAGGGGGATCGCGCACCTTC.

This rearrangement joins TRBV13 to TRBJ2-7; D not resolved. Trimming pared 5 bases from V and 4 bases from J, leaving 9 bases between. The CDR3 spans 12 residues. Germline CDR1 and CDR2: PRHDT and FYEKMQ (reference sequence). CDR3 region: CASSVDGYEQYF. CDR3 DNA sequence: TGTGCCAGCAGCGTGGACGGTTACGAGCAGTACTTC. The whole variable domain, remainder taken from reference TRBV13 and TRBJ2-7, is AAGVIQSPRHLIKEKRETATLKCYPIPRHDTVYWYQQGPGQDPQFLISFYEKMQSDKGSIPDRFSAQQFSDYHSELNMSSLELGDSALYFCASSVDGYEQYFGPGTRLTVT.

In its sample, this clone was seen many times. The chain recombines TRBV7-3 with TRBJ2-3; D not certain. Per the germline V gene, CDR1 is SGHTA and CDR2 is FQGTGA. Trimming took off 3 bases at V and 3 bases at J, with 4 bases between the two ends. This CDR3 contains 12 residues. CDR3 sequence reads: CASSFDTDTQYF. CDR3 bases: TGTGCCAGCAGCTTTGATACAGATACGCAGTATTTT.

This clone came up many times. V is TRBV7-2 and J is TRBJ1-2; 7 bases line up with TRBD1. CDR3 length equals 16 residues. The germline gives CDR1 SGHTA, CDR2 FQGNSA. The V segment lost 0 bases and the J segment 2 bases; nucleotides outside the gene matches: 6. The CDR3 sequence is CASSLAWGQINYGYTF. CDR3 sequence (DNA): TGTGCCAGCAGCTTAGCCTGGGGACAGATCAACTATGGCTACACCTTC.

The sample holds many counts of this clone. J is TRBJ2-3 and V is TRBV30; 15 bases map to TRBD2. V lost 2 bases, J lost 4 bases, and 4 bases stayed unmatched. The germline CDR1 and CDR2 sequences are GTSNPN and SVGIG (reference sequence). The CDR3 is 16 amino acids. The CDR3 DNA reads TGTGCCTGGAGTCCGGGACTAGCGGGAGGCCCAGATACGCAGTATTTT. It is translated as CAWSPGLAGGPDTQYF.

This clone was seen repeatedly, ten times or more. The sample carries other DNA sequences with the same CDR3. The chain recombines TRBV19 with TRBJ2-4, with 7 positions matching TRBD2. There are 12 residues in the CDR3. CDR1 is LNHDA, CDR2 SQIVND, per germline (reference sequence). V trimming: 5 bases; J trimming: 15 bases; junction bases outside the gene matches: 10. The CDR3 loop reads CASSLADGGLYF. In nucleotides, the CDR3 is TGTGCCAGTAGTCTAGCGGACGGGGGTTTGTACTTC.

This clone came up many times. The J gene is TRBJ1-2, the V gene TRBV5-1; 7 positions agree with TRBD1. This CDR3 is 15 amino acids long. V dropped 1 base and J dropped 0; count of bases not matched to a gene: 3. Germline lookup yields CDR1 SGHRS and CDR2 YFSETQ. DNA of the CDR3: TGCGCCAGCAGCTTGTCGGGACAGCCTAACTATGGCTACACCTTC. Protein sequence: CASSLSGQPNYGYTF.

V gene TRBV10-2 combines with J gene TRBJ2-5; D possibly corresponds to TRBD1 (6 bases). The V end lost 4 bases, the J end lost 1 base, and 13 bases lay between the germline ends. The CDR3 covers 15 residues. CDR1 WSHSY and CDR2 SAAADI come from the germline V gene. The CDR3 nucleotides read TGCGCCAGCAGTGGGCCATCAGGGGCCCAAGAGACCCAGTACTTC. Protein product: CASSGPSGAQETQYF.